This entry lists 9 T cell receptor beta chains sequenced from one sample in a study of blood T cell repertoires in COVID-19. The data were produced by immunoSEQ multiplex PCR, yet TCRdb's version contains in-frame clones alone and is incomplete. The repertoire includes tens of thousands of clones, around four fifths of them detected once, and less than 4.5% sits in the top ten. Input material: peripheral blood. All receptors derive from a man in his 60s with acute or convalescent COVID-19.

The chain links TRBV5-4 to TRBJ1-2; perhaps TRBD1 as D (5 bases). Looked up from germline, CDR1 is SGHNT and CDR2 is YYREEE (reference sequence). The CDR3 consists of 14 residues. V lost 4 bases, J lost 0 bases, and 10 bases lay in between. CDR3 sequence reads: CASSADTSNYGYTF. The CDR3 nucleotides are TGTGCCAGCAGCGCGGACACATCTAACTATGGCTACACCTTC. The full variable domain, its missing parts supplied by reference TRBV5-4 and TRBJ1-2, is ETGVTQSPTHLIKTRGQQVTLRCSSQSGHNTVSWYQQALGQGPQFIFQYYREEENGRGNFPPRFSGLQFPNYSSELNVNALELDDSALYLCASSADTSNYGYTFGSGTRLTVV.

This clone was picked up a small number of times. The genes are TRBV6-6 and TRBJ1-2; TRBD1 aligns across 8 bases. Unmatched junction bases numbered 10, after V lost 6 bases and J lost 10 bases. This CDR3 has 13 residues. Germline V gene data show CDR1 as MNHNY and CDR2 as SVGAGI (reference sequence). CDR3 protein: CASSSGQGIFYTF. In DNA, the CDR3 is TGTGCCAGCAGCTCAGGACAGGGTATTTTCTACACCTTC.

The chain couples TRBV10-3 to TRBJ1-2, with 9 positions matching TRBD1. Trimming removed 6 bases from V and 2 bases from J; junction bases left unmatched: 4. Germline V gene sequence: CDR1 ENHRY, CDR2 SYGVKD. The CDR3 length is 14 residues. The CDR3 reads CAIRGQGANYGYTF. The CDR3 region has the DNA TGTGCCATCAGGGGACAGGGTGCGAACTATGGCTACACCTTC.

The rearrangement links TRBV5-8 to TRBJ2-2; D is perhaps TRBD1 (6 bases). Germline CDR1 reads SGHTS; CDR2 reads YDEGEE. The V end was cut by 2 bases, the J end by 5 bases, with 13 bases between. The CDR3 runs to 15 residues. CDR3: CASSLPRGGTGELFF. The CDR3 DNA sequence: TGTGCCAGCAGCTTACCCAGGGGTGGTACCGGGGAGCTGTTTTTT.

V is TRBV27 and J is TRBJ2-2, with 10 bases lining up with TRBD2. Germline V gives CDR1 MNHEY, CDR2 SMNVEV (reference sequence). The CDR3 has 14 amino acids. V lost 4 bases to trimming and J lost 7 bases; unmatched junction nucleotides: 3. The chain's CDR3 is CASSSWTSGGELFF. Written as DNA, the CDR3 is TGTGCCAGCAGTTCCTGGACTAGCGGCGGGGAGCTGTTTTTT.

As for this clone: Other DNA sequences from this sample encode an identical CDR3 as well. CDR3 coding DNA: TGTGCCAGCTCACCCCGGGACAGGGGATCGAACACTGAAGCTTTCTTT. It encodes CASSPRDRGSNTEAFF. J is TRBJ1-1 and V is TRBV18, with TRBD1 matching over 10 bases. After removal of 3 bases from V and 1 base from J, the junction contained 5 bases not matched to a gene. The CDR3 runs 16 residues. Germline CDR1 KGHSH, CDR2 LQKENI. The variable domain in full, with the rest retrieved from reference TRBV18 and TRBJ1-1, is NAGVMQNPRHLVRRRGQEARLRCSPMKGHSHVYWYRQLPEEGLKFMVYLQKENIIDESGMPKERFSAEFPKEGPSILRIQQVVRGDSAAYFCASSPRDRGSNTEAFFGQGTRLTVV.

The rearrangement links TRBV29-1 to TRBJ2-1; TRBD2 agrees at 8 bases. This CDR3 is built from 13 residues. J gave up 4 bases and V 5 bases, and 4 bases lay outside the gene matches. Germline values: CDR1 SQVTM, CDR2 ANQGSEA. The CDR3 loop is CSVSGGDYNEQFF. Here the CDR3 DNA reads TGCAGCGTTAGCGGGGGAGATTACAATGAGCAGTTCTTC.

This chain joins TRBV6-1 and TRBJ1-5; D gene uncertain. The CDR3 sequence is 13 residues long. Germline loops: CDR1 MNHNS, CDR2 SASEGT. Between the trimmed V and J ends, which lost 3 bases and 3 bases, there was a span of 6 bases. CDR3 region: CASSDRINQPQHF. DNA of the CDR3: TGTGCCAGCAGTGACAGGATCAATCAGCCCCAGCATTTT.

The sample holds a few counts of this clone. V gene TRBV27 combines with J gene TRBJ2-2; D remains unclear. The V end was cut by 3 bases, the J end by 6 bases, with 17 bases between. This CDR3 is 16 amino acids long. CDR1 is MNHEY and CDR2 is SMNVEV in the germline V gene (reference sequence). The CDR3 coding sequence is TGTGCCAGCAGTTTCCTGGTGGGCTCCCTCGCCGGGGAGCTGTTTTTT. Translating it yields CASSFLVGSLAGELFF.